The sequence of this T cell receptor (beta chain) was determined in a study of blood T cell repertoires in COVID-19. Study in general: Sample material is recorded as cDNA or gDNA derived from T cells, B-cell-depleted T cells, or PBMCs.

Clones were sequenced by immunoSEQ multiplex PCR, and TCRdb holds only the in-frame ones, with some missing. The table records 170,000 or so clones, approximately 86% of them present only once. Germline V gene lookup returns CDR1 SGHTA and CDR2 FQGNSA. The CDR3 sequence is 13 residues long. Losses at the gene ends were 9 bases for V and 4 bases for J; bases not matched to a gene: 8. The chain couples TRBV7-2 to TRBJ1-2; 7 bases map to TRBD1. This TCR came from a man aged 60 to 69 with COVID-19, enrolled during active disease. Material for sequencing was peripheral blood. CDR3 residues: CASSTGASYGYTF. The CDR3 DNA is TGTGCCAGTTCAACAGGGGCTTCCTATGGCTACACCTTC.